This T cell receptor (beta chain) stems from a study of T cell repertoires in cytomegalovirus infection. About the study: Evidence of both CMV infection and a matching HLA type came from public TCR beta signatures. Overall study findings and caveats: In two of eight donors, the top clonotype was HLA-C-restricted CMV-specific. Accumulated public TCR beta family frequency recognized individuals carrying CMV together with the relevant HLA.

As concerns this clonotype: What it recognizes is unknown.

The V end was cut by 5 bases, the J end by 1 base, with 14 bases between. Per the germline V gene, CDR1 is SGHVS and CDR2 is FQNEAQ. The CDR3 loop spans 16 amino acids. TCRdb fed the reads into MiXCR, producing one record per CDR3 protein. The sample contains about 360,000 distinct CDR3 sequences, about a sixth of which appear only once. This receptor was obtained from a human donor in good health (CMV status not recorded). Some clones in this sample may be carry-over from other donors' samples. The chain uses TRBV7-8 and TRBJ2-2, with a tentative D call TRBD2 (6 bases). Sequenced input: PBMCs. CDR3 in amino acids: CASSTNSGGNTGELFF. The CDR3 DNA reads as TGTGCCAGCAGCACTAATAGCGGCGGGAACACCGGGGAGCTGTTTTTT.